This TCR beta chain is drawn from a study of post-analysis software for immune sequencing data. Study overall: The patients showed relapsing-remitting, secondary progressive and progressive-relapsing multiple sclerosis courses.

Prepared libraries of TCR beta cDNA carried unique molecular identifiers. Using its own MiXCR run on the PCR reads, TCRdb lists one record per CDR3 protein. Altogether roughly 800,000 distinct CDR3 sequences are present, around 50% being singletons, with the ten largest covering 4.6%. In the case of this clonotype: No antigen is known for it.

The CDR3 is 11 residues long. Germline CDR1 and CDR2: LNHNV and YYDKDF (reference sequence). The germline V and J ends were trimmed by 5 bases and 3 bases, with 4 bases remaining between them. Study results and caveats: Patients had higher frequencies than controls of four to six TRBV segments, including TRBV5-6, TRBV5-1 and TRBV20-1.

The material sequenced was blood. The sequence was obtained from a girl aged 10 to 17 with multiple sclerosis. This chain uses TRBV15 with TRBJ1-1, with D uncertain. In DNA, the CDR3 is TGTGCCACCAGCTGGGACACTGAAGCTTTCTTT. It yields the protein CATSWDTEAFF.